Presented here are 11 T cell receptor beta chains from one specimen sequenced in a study of OX40 agonist ivuxolimab in advanced cancers. Clones were sequenced by immunoSEQ multiplex PCR, and TCRdb holds only the in-frame ones, with some missing. The sample lists about 45,000 clones, roughly 88% occurring once. The material was CD4+ or CD8+ T cells sorted from blood, obtained in a trial of the OX40 agonist ivuxolimab. Receptors originate from an adult with an advanced solid tumor such as melanoma, head and neck, liver or kidney cancer.

The chain has TRBV10-3 and TRBJ1-2; 7 bases fit TRBD1. This CDR3 region has 13 residues. Germline V CDR1 and CDR2: ENHRY, SYGVKD. Trimming cost V 10 bases and J 6 bases; bases outside gene matches: 11. The CDR3 nucleotides are TGTGCCAGCGGGGAAGACAGGGTCAATGGCTACACCTTC. It codes for CASGEDRVNGYTF.

The rearrangement links TRBV11-2 to TRBJ2-7; D perhaps matches TRBD2 (5 bases). The CDR3 has 16 residues. V was trimmed by 0 bases and J by 2 bases, leaving 14 bases between them. From germline, CDR1 is SGHAT and CDR2 FQNNGV. The CDR3, as DNA: TGTGCCAGCAGCTTAGATTATCACGGGATCACCTACGAGCAGTACTTC. The encoded protein is CASSLDYHGITYEQYF.

The rearrangement links TRBV27 to TRBJ2-3; 7 bases match TRBD2. V trimming: 3 bases; J trimming: 4 bases; junction bases outside the gene matches: 1. Germline V gives CDR1 MNHEY, CDR2 SMNVEV (reference sequence). CDR3 length equals 13 residues. The CDR3 protein is CASSFGGADTQYF. The CDR3 nucleotides read TGTGCCAGCAGTTTTGGGGGGGCAGATACGCAGTATTTT.

This clone occurred a few times. The CDR3 loop is CASRPLGGGRTEAFF. CDR3 bases: TGTGCCAGCAGACCCCTCGGGGGGGGGAGAACTGAAGCTTTCTTT. The V and J genes are TRBV27 and TRBJ1-1, with D possibly TRBD1 on 5 matching bases. This CDR3 comprises 15 residues. Germline CDR1 is MNHEY and CDR2 is SMNVEV (reference sequence). V lost 6 bases, J lost 5 bases, and 19 bases lay in between.

The chain recombines TRBV12-5 with TRBJ1-2; D unclear. CDR1 and CDR2 from the germline V gene are LGHNT and FRNRAP. The V end lost 4 bases, the J end lost 5 bases, and 14 bases lay between the germline ends. CDR3 length: 14 residues. The CDR3 spells CASGSPALVYGYTF. CDR3 in DNA: TGTGCTAGTGGTTCTCCCGCCCTGGTTTATGGCTACACCTTC.

The gene calls are TRBV11-2 and TRBJ2-3; no clear D. Trimming removed 5 bases from V and 4 bases from J, with 10 bases in between. Germline V gene sequence: CDR1 SGHAT, CDR2 FQNNGV. CDR3 length equals 13 residues. The CDR3 DNA reads as TGTGCCAGCAGCCGAGCCCCGCCAGATACGCAGTATTTT. Translation gives CASSRAPPDTQYF.

This chain uses TRBV5-1 with TRBJ1-1, with TRBD1 matching over 9 bases. Per germline, CDR1 SGHRS and CDR2 YFSETQ. The length of the CDR3 is 15 residues. As DNA, the CDR3 is TGCACACCTCAAGGGGACAGGGTCTACTACACTGAAGCTTTCTTT. Protein product: CTPQGDRVYYTEAFF.

This CDR3 is CASSSRDMNTEAFF. The CDR3 DNA follows: TGTGCCAGCAGTTCCCGCGATATGAACACTGAAGCTTTCTTT. The chain has TRBV27 and TRBJ1-1, with D unresolved. The V end lost 4 bases, the J end lost 0 bases, and 9 bases lay between the germline ends. The CDR3 is 14 amino acids. The germline CDR1 and CDR2 sequences are MNHEY and SMNVEV (reference sequence).

V gene TRBV2 combines with J gene TRBJ1-4; 8 bases align to TRBD1. V lost 6 bases to trimming and J lost 3 bases; unmatched junction nucleotides: 6. Germline V lookup: CDR1 SNHLY, CDR2 FYNNEI. The CDR3 covers 15 residues. The CDR3 protein is CASRAGGNANEKLFF. The CDR3 region has the DNA TGTGCCAGCAGGGCAGGGGGCAATGCTAATGAAAAACTGTTTTTT.

The CDR3 loop is CASGRADNEQFF. CDR3 sequence (DNA): TGTGCCAGCGGACGGGCCGACAATGAGCAGTTCTTC. The rearrangement joins TRBV28 to TRBJ2-1; D remains unclear. This CDR3 is built from 12 residues. Germline V gene data show CDR1 as MDHEN and CDR2 as SYDVKM. V shed 8 bases and J shed 5 bases, with 10 bases lying between them.

This clone was detected only a few times. V usage is TRBV19 and J usage is TRBJ2-5; D might be TRBD1 (7 bases). CDR1 LNHDA and CDR2 SQIVND come from the germline V gene (reference sequence). This CDR3 comprises 13 residues. V lost 4 bases, J lost 4 bases, and 10 bases lay in between. Here the CDR3 reads CASSTEGAETQYF. The CDR3 bases are TGTGCCAGTAGTACGGAGGGGGCAGAGACCCAGTACTTC.